This T cell receptor (beta chain) was obtained from a study of shared clonotypes between healthy human individuals. Study-wide context: CD8 memory received one plate per donor, CD8 naive two, CD4 memory three and CD4 naive three. Points from the study as a whole: As a rule, naive subsets had a larger estimated richness than memory subsets. Clonotypes not shared had lower generation probabilities than those common to all four donors.

The CDR3 totals 18 residues. V shed 0 bases and J 4 bases; nucleotides not matched to a gene: 13. Per germline, CDR1 SGHNT and CDR2 YYREEE (reference sequence). Only in-frame clones appear in the TCRdb table, and some are missing; sequencing was by immunoSEQ multiplex PCR. The sample has about 2.2 million clones; roughly 95% are singletons. This clone has just one count. The antigen remains unidentified. Naive CD8 cells, CD45RO-negative and positively selected for CCR7, excluded terminally differentiated effector memory CD45RA+ cells. The rearrangement links TRBV5-4 to TRBJ2-3; 8 bases are a match to TRBD2. The specimen sequenced was naive CD8+ T cells from PBMCs. The source of this sequence is a man between 18 and 35 years old in good health. Some clones in this sample may be carry-over from other donors' samples. DNA for the CDR3: TGTGCCAGCAGCTTGGCCATTGAACTAGCGGTCGGTGCAGATACGCAGTATTTT. Its protein is CASSLAIELAVGADTQYF.